Listed below are T cell receptor beta chains from one sample, sequenced in a study of T cell changes during pregnancy in multiple sclerosis. Measured with immunoSEQ multiplex PCR; TCRdb has only the in-frame clones, and not every one. The sample lists roughly 48,000 clones, 88% occurring once. The sequenced sample was CD4+ T cells from peripheral blood mononuclear cells, obtained in the second trimester of pregnancy. These receptors came from a female donor with multiple sclerosis, enrolled in a pregnancy study. The CDR3 runs from the conserved cysteine through the conserved F or W. D genes are given only for firm matches. Some rows mark clone size as missing; the rest say once, few, many or name a class of expanded clone.

j_gene	v_gene	d_gene	abundance	CDR3nt	CDR3aa
TRBJ2-7	TRBV5-4	-	-	TGTGCCAGCAGCGGACAACCGGGAGTGGTCTACGAGCAGTACTTC	CASSGQPGVVYEQYF
TRBJ2-7	TRBV30	TRBD2	once	TGTGCCTGGATTTCTAGCGGGAGGGCCCGGAGGGAGCAGTACTTC	CAWISSGRARREQYF
TRBJ2-1	TRBV29-1	-	-	TGCAGCGTCCTCCGGGGTAATTATGAGCAGTTCTTC	CSVLRGNYEQFF
TRBJ2-5	TRBV30	-	-	TGTGCCTGGAGTGGAGGGGAGACCCAGTACTTC	CAWSGGETQYF
TRBJ1-2	TRBV28	TRBD1	-	TGTGCCAGCAGTACGACAGGGGGCAACTATGGCTACACCTTC	CASSTTGGNYGYTF
TRBJ2-1	TRBV7-9	-	-	TGTGCCAGCAGCTCGAGACAGCCCTACAATGAGCAGTTCTTC	CASSSRQPYNEQFF
TRBJ1-4	TRBV18	TRBD1	few	TGTGCCAGCTCACAGGGGGCCGGTGAAAAACTGTTTTTT	CASSQGAGEKLFF
TRBJ2-1	TRBV13	TRBD1	-	TGTGCCAGCAGCCCCCGGGACAGGGAGCCCTACAATGAGCAGTTCTTC	CASSPRDREPYNEQFF
TRBJ1-3	TRBV2	-	once	TGTGCCAGCAGTGAAGCGGGCAGGGCCTCTGGAAACACCATATATTTT	CASSEAGRASGNTIYF
TRBJ1-1	TRBV5-1	TRBD1	few	TGCGCCAGCAGCATCCAGGGGGGCACTGAAGCTTTCTTT	CASSIQGGTEAFF
TRBJ2-3	TRBV7-2	-	-	TGTGCCAGCAGCTTAGGACTCGCCGGCACAGATACGCAGTATTTT	CASSLGLAGTDTQYF
TRBJ1-1	TRBV6-1	-	-	TGTGCCAGCAGTGAATGGTACGGTAACAGACATGTAATCATGAACACTGAAGCTTTCTTT	CASSEWYGNRHVIMNTEAFF
TRBJ1-1	TRBV28	TRBD1	-	TGTGCCAGCAGAGGGGGCGGCACTGAAGCTTTCTTT	CASRGGGTEAFF
TRBJ2-3	TRBV29-1	-	-	TGCAGCGTCCCTCGTTCGGGATCGGTAACAGATACGCAGTATTTT	CSVPRSGSVTDTQYF
TRBJ1-1	TRBV19	-	few	TGTGCCAGTGCGCAGAGGGTGGGCCGTGAAGCTTTCTTT	CASAQRVGREAFF
TRBJ2-1	TRBV5-1	TRBD2	once	TGCGCCAGCAGCTCCACTACGGGAGGGCCTGTTGAGCAGTTCTTC	CASSSTTGGPVEQFF
TRBJ1-5	TRBV19	-	-	TGTGCCAGTAGTATATCAGGGGCGGAGGAGCCCCAGCATTTT	CASSISGAEEPQHF
TRBJ2-1	TRBV5-1	-	once	TGCGCCAGCAGCTTGGTTCAGTACAATGAGCAGTTCTTC	CASSLVQYNEQFF
TRBJ1-1	TRBV19	TRBD1	-	TGTGCCAGTTCCCACAGGGGGGACACTGAAGCTTTCTTT	CASSHRGDTEAFF
TRBJ1-1	TRBV7-2	-	-	TGTGCCAGCAGCGGGGACTTTCCTGAAGCTTTCTTT	CASSGDFPEAFF
TRBJ2-3	TRBV7-2	-	-	TGTGCCAGCAGCTACCGAGGCCGGGGTTCAGATACGCAGTATTTT	CASSYRGRGSDTQYF
TRBJ2-5	TRBV14	TRBD2	-	TGTGCCAGCGGAGGCGGGAGGGCCTCAGAGACCCAGTACTTC	CASGGGRASETQYF
TRBJ2-7	TRBV2	-	-	TGTGCCAGCAGTACATCTGCCGAGCAGTACTTC	CASSTSAEQYF
TRBJ1-5	TRBV7-9	TRBD1	-	TGTGCCAGCAGCGAAGAGGGGGCGTGGGGCAATCAGCCCCAGCATTTT	CASSEEGAWGNQPQHF
TRBJ1-2	TRBV10-3	TRBD1	once	TGTGCCATCAGTGAGGGACAGGGTAGAATCTATGGCTACACCTTC	CAISEGQGRIYGYTF
TRBJ2-7	TRBV5-6	-	once	TGTGCCAGCACCGCCCGAGGCAGGGACACCTACGAGCAGTACTTC	CASTARGRDTYEQYF
TRBJ2-1	TRBV4-2	TRBD2	-	TGTGCCAGCAGCCGGACTAGCGGGAACGATTACAATGAGCAGTTCTTC	CASSRTSGNDYNEQFF
TRBJ2-2	TRBV7-2	-	-	TGTGCCAGCAGCTTAGCGGGAGATACCGGGGAGCTGTTTTTT	CASSLAGDTGELFF